This T cell receptor (beta chain) originates from a study of CD8 T cells in Susac syndrome. General study findings and limits: Within total CD8+ repertoires, around 15 Susac-specific public clones were found, and within CD8+ TEMRA repertoires, 4 or 5.

About this clonotype itself: Its antigen is not identified.

The CDR3 is made up of 13 amino acids. V was trimmed by 0 bases and J by 12 bases, leaving 16 bases between them. Germline assignment: CDR1 SGHDT and CDR2 YYEEEE. Reverse transcription of about 0.45 to 1 ug RNA was carried out with random hexamers. TCRdb used MiXCR to reprocess the immunoSEQ multiplex PCR reads, holding one entry per CDR3 protein. This sample has about 190,000 distinct CDR3 sequences, with just under 95% found just once. This clonotype was obtained from a human donor with Susac syndrome. The chain is built from TRBV5-6 and TRBJ2-7; D uncertain. The specimen was CD8+ T cells from PBMCs. The DNA of the CDR3 is TGTGCCAGCAGCTTGGTCAGCTCTGGGTACGTGTACTTC. Amino acids: CASSLVSSGYVYF.